This record looks at one TCR beta chain sequence and its context. Using a J-beta primer mix together with a sample-barcoded 5' primer, a second PCR was run for about 6 to 12 cycles. A 12-random-nucleotide template-switch adaptor tagged each cDNA molecule. TCRdb reprocessed the 5' RACE reads via MiXCR and lists one record per CDR3 protein. The sample carries about 900,000 distinct CDR3 sequences, around 49% recorded once. These data belong to a study of blood T cells in healthy people across ages. The V end was cut by 2 bases, the J end by 7 bases, with 11 bases between. The CDR3 runs to 13 residues. The germline gives CDR1 MNHEY, CDR2 SMNVEV (reference sequence). It was ten milliliters of peripheral blood that were drawn from each donor.

V and J are TRBV27 and TRBJ1-1; D is unresolved. The sequence derives from a man between 25 and 39 years old in good health. Source material: blood. CDR3 region: CASSLRGRVEAFF. Here the CDR3 DNA reads TGTGCCAGCAGTTTACGCGGACGGGTTGAAGCTTTCTTT.